Below are 17 T cell receptor beta chains sequenced from a single sample in a study of Ad26.COV2.S vaccination and SARS-CoV-2 variants. This sample's treatment: around 19 received Ad26.COV2.S at low or high dose, single or two shots; 5 received placebo; per-sample allocation not given. Vaccine and placebo recipients were sampled on day 63 after the first injection. Sequencing used immunoSEQ multiplex PCR; TCRdb keeps in-frame clones, though not all of them. Altogether under 600,000 clones are present, 70% to 90% being singletons, with the ten largest covering around 1.8%. The sequences come from peripheral blood, collected in a trial of Ad26.COV2.S vaccine versus placebo. The receptors originated from a person aged 18 to 65 who received the Ad26.COV2.S COVID-19 vaccine or a placebo.

The chain carries TRBV29-1 and TRBJ2-7, with a weak D call TRBD1 (5 bases). Germline loops: CDR1 SQVTM, CDR2 ANQGSEA. V gave up 1 base and J gave up 4 bases, with 11 bases separating them. The CDR3 contains 13 residues. The CDR3 loop is CSVEGQSPYEQYF. Here the CDR3 DNA reads TGCAGCGTTGAAGGACAGTCCCCTTACGAGCAGTACTTC.

V is TRBV15 and J is TRBJ2-3; TRBD2 aligns across 10 bases. The CDR3 totals 19 residues. The junction had 17 bases not matched to a gene; V was cut back by 4 bases and J by 4 bases. Germline CDR1 LNHNV, CDR2 YYDKDF (reference sequence). CDR3 sequence: CATSTPGLARTYAPDTQYF. CDR3 DNA sequence: TGTGCCACCAGCACACCGGGACTAGCGCGAACTTACGCCCCAGATACGCAGTATTTT. Based on the CDR3 plus reference TRBV15 and TRBJ2-3, the full variable domain is DAMVIQNPRYQVTQFGKPVTLSCSQTLNHNVMYWYQQKSSQAPKLLFHYYDKDFNNEADTPDNFQSRRPNTSFCFLDIRSPGLGDTAMYLCATSTPGLARTYAPDTQYFGPGTRLTVL.

This chain uses TRBV5-4 with TRBJ2-1; TRBD1 matches at 7 bases. The CDR3 runs to 16 residues. V dropped 3 bases and J dropped 3; count of bases not matched to a gene: 9. CDR1 SGHNT and CDR2 YYREEE come from the germline V gene (reference sequence). The DNA of the CDR3 is TGTGCCAGCAGCTGGAAAACAGGGGCGGGCTACAATGAGCAGTTCTTC. It yields the protein CASSWKTGAGYNEQFF.

The chain employs TRBV3-1 (or the pseudogene TRBV3-2) and TRBJ2-7; 13 bases line up with TRBD2. J lost 6 bases, V lost 1 base, and 6 bases had no gene match. The germline V gene has CDR1 LGHDT and CDR2 YNNKEL (reference sequence). The CDR3 contains 16 residues. The CDR3 is CASSQALGLAGFEQYF. The CDR3, as DNA: TGTGCCAGCAGCCAAGCGCTGGGACTAGCGGGATTCGAGCAGTACTTC.

The table lists this clone with a few counts. The chain recombines TRBV7-8 with TRBJ1-3; no definite D call. The V end was cut by 6 bases, the J end by 7 bases, with 16 bases between. This CDR3 spans 14 amino acids. Looked up from germline, CDR1 is SGHVS and CDR2 is FQNEAQ. CDR3 nucleotides: TGTGCCAGCAGTTCCTCGAGGGCCGGGAACACCATATATTTT. This translates into CASSSSRAGNTIYF.

The V gene is TRBV7-9, the J gene TRBJ2-5; 8 nucleotides align to TRBD2. Germline V gene lookup returns CDR1 SEHNR and CDR2 FQNEAQ (reference sequence). The CDR3 runs 18 residues. Trimming cost V 5 bases and J 2 bases; bases outside gene matches: 16. The DNA of the CDR3 is TGTGCCAGCAGCCCGAGGAGGGGGAAGGGACTAGAACAAGAGACCCAGTACTTC. Protein sequence: CASSPRRGKGLEQETQYF.

The chain links TRBV28 to TRBJ2-7, with D tentatively TRBD1 (5 bases). This CDR3 spans 14 amino acids. The germline V gene has CDR1 MDHEN and CDR2 SYDVKM. Trimming stripped 3 bases from V and 4 bases from J, with 13 bases between. The CDR3 loop reads CASSFRRARYEQYF. The DNA for the CDR3 is TGTGCCAGCAGTTTTCGCAGGGCCAGATACGAGCAGTACTTC.

V usage is TRBV4-1 and J usage is TRBJ2-2; 9 nucleotides agree with TRBD2. Germline loops: CDR1 MGHRA, CDR2 YSYEKL. CDR3 length: 17 amino acids. The V and J ends lost 0 bases and 4 bases, in that order; junction bases with no gene match: 6. Here the CDR3 DNA reads TGCGCCAGCAGCCAAGAATTGTCGGGACTAGCCACCGGGGAGCTGTTTTTT. Residues: CASSQELSGLATGELFF.

The J gene is TRBJ1-4, the V gene TRBV27; tentative D call: TRBD1 (5 bases). V lost 6 bases and J 6 bases, leaving 8 bases between the germline ends. CDR3 length equals 12 residues. CDR1 and CDR2 from the germline V gene are MNHEY and SMNVEV (reference sequence). The CDR3 DNA sequence: TGTGCCAGCAGCGACAGAGATGAAAAACTGTTTTTT. It translates to CASSDRDEKLFF.

The chain carries TRBV28 and TRBJ2-2; D not resolved. Germline V CDR1 and CDR2: MDHEN, SYDVKM. Trimming pared 5 bases from V and 1 base from J, leaving 11 bases between. The CDR3 is made up of 15 amino acids. This chain's CDR3 is CASSTLKLNTGELFF. The CDR3 DNA reads TGTGCCAGCAGTACGTTGAAGTTGAACACCGGGGAGCTGTTTTTT.

The chain uses TRBV5-1 and TRBJ2-1, with D unresolved. Trimming removed 0 bases at V and 12 bases at J, with 13 bases between. Looked up from germline, CDR1 is SGHRS and CDR2 is YFSETQ. The CDR3 sequence is 13 residues long. The DNA for the CDR3 is TGCGCCAGCAGCTTGGCAGGATCCTCGGGGCAGTTCTTC. Its protein product is CASSLAGSSGQFF.

CDR3 nucleotide sequence: TGTGCCAGCAGCCCTGACCCTAACTATGGCTACACCTTC. Translation: CASSPDPNYGYTF. The chain combines TRBV12-3 or TRBV12-4 with TRBJ1-2; D unresolved. Trimming left V 6 bases short and J 0 bases short, with 8 bases between. This CDR3 has 13 amino acids.

The chain joins TRBV10-3 to TRBJ1-6, with D maybe TRBD1 (5 bases). Germline loops: CDR1 ENHRY, CDR2 SYGVKD. This CDR3 region has 13 residues. Trimming shortened V by 10 bases and J by 8 bases, and 15 bases separated the two germline ends. In DNA form, the CDR3 reads TGTGCCACGTCGGGGGATACTGATTCACCCCTCCACTTT. Residues: CATSGDTDSPLHF.

The rearrangement uses TRBV3-1 (or the pseudogene TRBV3-2) and TRBJ2-3; D not resolved. Germline V gives CDR1 LGHDT, CDR2 YNNKEL (reference sequence). The CDR3 runs 14 residues. Trimming left V 0 bases short and J 4 bases short, with 8 bases between. CDR3 in amino acids: CASSQEGSSDTQYF. The CDR3, as DNA: TGTGCCAGCAGCCAAGAAGGTTCGTCAGATACGCAGTATTTT.

The rearrangement joins TRBV7-2 to TRBJ1-6; maybe TRBD1 (6 bases). Per germline, CDR1 SGHTA and CDR2 FQGNSA. The V end was cut by 1 base, the J end by 6 bases, with 16 bases between. The CDR3 spans 17 residues. The CDR3: CASSLGRTGSGNSPLHF. CDR3 DNA: TGTGCCAGCAGCTTAGGAAGAACAGGGTCCGGTAATTCACCCCTCCACTTT.

The rearrangement joins TRBV7-3 to TRBJ2-1, with a tentative D call TRBD2 (7 bases). V lost 5 bases and J lost 8, with 19 bases in between. Germline CDR1 SGHTA, CDR2 FQGTGA. CDR3 length: 15 amino acids. CDR3 in DNA: TGTGCCAGCAGCACCATCCCCGGGGGGCCAGATGAGCAGTTCTTC. Translated: CASSTIPGGPDEQFF.

J is TRBJ2-7 and V is TRBV10-3, with 10 bases fitting TRBD1. Germline V gene sequence: CDR1 ENHRY, CDR2 SYGVKD. The CDR3 sequence is 14 residues long. J was trimmed by 3 bases and V by 7 bases; bases with no gene match: 6. The CDR3 region is CAITDDRGLYEQYF. In nucleotides, the CDR3 is TGTGCCATCACCGACGACAGGGGGCTCTACGAGCAGTACTTC.